Following are 22 T cell receptor beta chains from one sample sequenced in a study of STAT5B mutations in CD4+ large granular lymphocyte leukemia. Assay: immunoSEQ multiplex PCR; the TCRdb copy retains only in-frame clones and omits some. The data contain tens of thousands of clones, about 70% of them seen just once; the ten biggest clones take up 1.5% to 1.7%. Material: CD4+ T cells from blood buffy coats. The receptors originated from a human donor in good health.

This clone has more than one count but fewer than ten. The rearrangement uses TRBV6-1 and TRBJ1-3; a weak D match, TRBD1 (6 bases). V was cut by 5 bases and J by 1 base, with 12 bases left in between. This CDR3 is built from 15 residues. CDR1 is MNHNS, CDR2 SASEGT, per germline. CDR3 DNA: TGTGCCAGCAGTCGCGGGGGCGAGTCTGGAAACACCATATATTTT. It yields the protein CASSRGGESGNTIYF.

Of note for this clone: The junction does not match germline at one end; this may be a read error. The rearrangement uses TRBV7-7 and TRBJ2-3, with D tentatively TRBD2 (7 bases). Germline V CDR1 and CDR2: SSHAT, FNYEAQ (reference sequence). This CDR3 comprises 13 residues. The CDR3 here is CASSLRGGDTQYF. The CDR3 bases are TGTGCTAGCAGCTTGAGGGGGGGAGATACGCAGTATTTT.

This clone appeared a few times. The chain carries TRBV19 and TRBJ1-5, with D perhaps TRBD1 (5 bases). Trimming removed 4 bases from V and 6 bases from J, with 13 bases in between. Germline CDR1 is LNHDA and CDR2 is SQIVND (reference sequence). The length of the CDR3 is 14 residues. CDR3 in DNA: TGTGCCAGTAGTAGCTTGAGGGGAGCTCAGCCCCAGCATTTT. The encoded protein is CASSSLRGAQPQHF.

This clone was detected a few times. V and J are TRBV10-3 and TRBJ1-1; no clear D gene. Looked up from germline, CDR1 is ENHRY and CDR2 is SYGVKD. The CDR3 is made up of 13 amino acids. V was clipped by 7 bases and J by 4 bases, with 13 bases between them. CDR3 region: CAIKEQEVTEAFF. CDR3 DNA sequence: TGTGCCATCAAGGAGCAGGAGGTCACTGAAGCTTTCTTT.

The chain couples TRBV10-3 to TRBJ1-5; D gene unclear. Trimming left V 9 bases short and J 6 bases short, with 21 bases between. CDR3 length: 15 residues. Germline V CDR1 and CDR2: ENHRY, SYGVKD. CDR3 sequence (DNA): TGTGCCATGGAAATTGGGGATGAGCGGGGTCAGCCCCAGCATTTT. This gives the protein CAMEIGDERGQPQHF.

V and J are TRBV2 and TRBJ1-1; TRBD1 might be the D (6 bases). CDR1 is SNHLY and CDR2 is FYNNEI in the germline V gene. V dropped 5 bases and J dropped 0 bases, with 10 bases sitting between them. The CDR3 is 14 amino acids. DNA of the CDR3: TGTGCCAGCAGTACCTGGACAGTGAACACTGAAGCTTTCTTT. Its translation is CASSTWTVNTEAFF.

DNA for the CDR3: TGTGCCAGCAGCCCCAACGGGGGGGGCCCCGGGGAGCTGTTTTTT. This translates into CASSPNGGGPGELFF. V gene TRBV6-5 combines with J gene TRBJ2-2; 8 bases fit TRBD2. The CDR3 runs to 15 residues. The V gene end was trimmed by 6 bases and the J gene end by 6 bases; junction bases not matched to a gene: 9. Germline loops: CDR1 MNHEY, CDR2 SVGAGI.

The genes are TRBV27 and TRBJ1-5, with a tentative D call TRBD1 (6 bases). The V gene's germline CDR1 is MNHEY and CDR2 SMNVEV (reference sequence). The V end was cut by 5 bases, the J end by 4 bases, with 15 bases between. The CDR3 covers 15 residues. This CDR3 reads CASSPDRSGNQPQHF. The CDR3 nucleotides read TGTGCCAGCAGTCCCGACAGGTCGGGAAATCAGCCCCAGCATTTT.

The J gene is TRBJ1-6, the V gene TRBV6-5; a possible D gene is TRBD1 (6 bases). Germline-derived CDR1 and CDR2 are MNHEY and SVGAGI. This CDR3 spans 15 amino acids. V was trimmed by 6 bases and J by 3 bases, leaving 12 bases between them. CDR3: CASRGQGSYNSPLHF. The CDR3 region has the DNA TGTGCCAGCAGGGGACAAGGAAGCTATAATTCACCCCTCCACTTT.

The chain recombines TRBV19 with TRBJ1-5; D is undetermined. The CDR3 extends over 13 amino acids. From germline, CDR1 is LNHDA and CDR2 SQIVND (reference sequence). Trimming cost V 3 bases and J 4 bases, with 7 bases left between them. The CDR3 region is CASSITSNQPQHF. Here the CDR3 DNA reads TGTGCCAGTAGTATCACCTCAAATCAGCCCCAGCATTTT.

The chain couples TRBV7-2 to TRBJ2-1; unclear D gene. Trimming cost V 2 bases and J 5 bases, with 7 bases left between them. CDR3 length: 13 residues. The germline CDR1 and CDR2 sequences are SGHTA and FQGNSA. CDR3 bases: TGTGCCAGCAGCTTAAGGGCGGACAATGAGCAGTTCTTC. Its translation is CASSLRADNEQFF.

The V and J genes are TRBV2 and TRBJ2-3; D gene ambiguous. The CDR3 is made up of 14 amino acids. CDR1 and CDR2 (germline): SNHLY, FYNNEI. Deletions cut 6 bases from V and 0 bases from J, with 10 bases between. The CDR3 loop reads CASRDARSTDTQYF. The CDR3 nucleotides are TGTGCCAGCAGGGACGCACGAAGCACAGATACGCAGTATTTT.

This clone was counted a single time. V gene TRBV28 combines with J gene TRBJ1-6; D is unclear. This CDR3 has 18 amino acids. Germline V gene lookup returns CDR1 MDHEN and CDR2 SYDVKM. Trimming left V 4 bases short and J 8 bases short, with 24 bases between. CDR3 in DNA: TGTGCCAGCAGTTCCCCCGGGTTTCTAACCTTGATTGATTCACCCCTCCACTTT. Translated: CASSSPGFLTLIDSPLHF.

This chain links TRBV5-1 with TRBJ2-3; D gene uncertain. Trimming cost V 2 bases and J 2 bases, with 9 bases left between them. Germline CDR1 is SGHRS and CDR2 is YFSETQ. The CDR3 totals 14 residues. The CDR3 DNA reads TGCGCCAGCAGCTTCAGGTTAGACACAGATACGCAGTATTTT. Its translation: CASSFRLDTDTQYF.

The V and J genes are TRBV7-9 and TRBJ2-3, with a possible D match to TRBD2 (6 bases). The germline V and J ends were trimmed by 4 bases and 2 bases, with 13 bases remaining between them. This CDR3 is built from 15 residues. Germline CDR1 is SEHNR and CDR2 is FQNEAQ (reference sequence). This chain's CDR3 is CASSSSGGVTDTQYF. CDR3 sequence (DNA): TGTGCCAGCAGCTCCAGCGGAGGGGTCACAGATACGCAGTATTTT. Full variable domain (rest looked up from reference TRBV7-9 and TRBJ2-3): DTGVSQNPRHKITKRGQNVTFRCDPISEHNRLYWYRQTLGQGPEFLTYFQNEAQLEKSRLLSDRFSAERPKGSFSTLEIQRTEQGDSAMYLCASSSSGGVTDTQYFGPGTRLTVL.

This clone is a singleton in its sample. The V and J genes are TRBV6-6 and TRBJ2-1, with 12 bases fitting TRBD2. Germline values: CDR1 MNHNY, CDR2 SVGAGI (reference sequence). V shed 2 bases and J 5 bases; nucleotides not matched to a gene: 1. The CDR3 has 15 amino acids. The CDR3 nucleotides read TGTGCCAGCAGTTACACTAGCGGGGGGAACAATGAGCAGTTCTTC. Translation: CASSYTSGGNNEQFF.

The genes are TRBV27 and TRBJ2-2; D remains unclear. CDR3 length equals 13 residues. Trimming took off 1 base at V and 7 bases at J, with 7 bases between the two ends. From germline, CDR1 is MNHEY and CDR2 SMNVEV (reference sequence). Here the CDR3 DNA reads TGTGCCAGCAGTTTATTTGACGGCGGGGAGCTGTTTTTT. It codes for CASSLFDGGELFF.

The CDR3 here is CSAPWDTEAFF. The DNA for the CDR3 is TGCAGTGCCCCGTGGGACACTGAAGCTTTCTTT. This sequence joins TRBV20-1 and TRBJ1-1; D is unclear. Germline V gene lookup returns CDR1 DFQATT and CDR2 SNEGSKA (reference sequence). The V and J ends lost 6 bases and 3 bases respectively, with 8 bases between them. This CDR3 region has 11 residues.

This chain links TRBV19 with TRBJ2-5; 8 nucleotides agree with TRBD2. In germline, CDR1 is LNHDA, CDR2 SQIVND (reference sequence). The CDR3 has 13 residues. The V segment lost 6 bases and the J segment 5 bases; nucleotides outside the gene matches: 5. This CDR3 reads CASSGGAWETQYF. The CDR3 DNA reads as TGTGCCAGTAGCGGGGGGGCCTGGGAGACCCAGTACTTC.

The genes are TRBV30 and TRBJ2-1, with TRBD1 identical over 8 bases. Trimming took 0 bases from V and 6 from J; bases not matched to a gene: 10. The germline CDR1 and CDR2 sequences are GTSNPN and SVGIG (reference sequence). The CDR3 runs 16 residues. This CDR3 is CAWSVTGQGVPNEQFF. The CDR3 DNA follows: TGTGCCTGGAGTGTAACCGGACAGGGTGTCCCCAATGAGCAGTTCTTC.

The CDR3 DNA reads TGTGCCATCAGTGGAAAGACAGGGGAGGTCGGCTACACCTTC. Amino acids: CAISGKTGEVGYTF. The gene calls are TRBV10-3 and TRBJ1-2, with 8 bases that match TRBD1. CDR3 length: 14 amino acids. V lost 4 bases, J lost 8 bases, and 9 bases stayed unmatched. Per germline, CDR1 ENHRY and CDR2 SYGVKD.

This chain connects TRBV7-9 to TRBJ2-6; D may correspond to TRBD1 or TRBD2 (5 bases each). Germline V gene sequence: CDR1 SEHNR, CDR2 FQNEAQ (reference sequence). This CDR3 comprises 17 residues. Trimming took 8 bases from V and 0 from J, leaving 17 bases between them. CDR3 nucleotides: TGTGCCAGCCCTAGACTGCGAGGGGACTCTGGGGCCAACGTCCTGACTTTC. This gives the protein CASPRLRGDSGANVLTF.